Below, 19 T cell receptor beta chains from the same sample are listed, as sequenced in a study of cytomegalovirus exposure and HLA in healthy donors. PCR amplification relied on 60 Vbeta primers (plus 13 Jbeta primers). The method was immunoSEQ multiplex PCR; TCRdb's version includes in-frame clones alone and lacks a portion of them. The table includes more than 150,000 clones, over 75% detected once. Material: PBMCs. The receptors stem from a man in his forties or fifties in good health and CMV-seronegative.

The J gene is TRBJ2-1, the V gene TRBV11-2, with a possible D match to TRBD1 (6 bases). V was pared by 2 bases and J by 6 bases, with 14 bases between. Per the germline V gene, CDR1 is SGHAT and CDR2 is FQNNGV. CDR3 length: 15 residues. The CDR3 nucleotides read TGTGCCAGCAGCTTAATTTCAGGGGCACCCAATGAGCAGTTCTTC. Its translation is CASSLISGAPNEQFF.

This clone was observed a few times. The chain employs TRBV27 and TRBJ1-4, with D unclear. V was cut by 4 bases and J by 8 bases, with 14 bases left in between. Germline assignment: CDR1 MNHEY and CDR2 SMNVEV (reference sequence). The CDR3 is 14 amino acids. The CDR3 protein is CASSSIGLLEKLFF. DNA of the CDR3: TGTGCCAGCAGTTCTATCGGGTTGCTGGAAAAACTGTTTTTT.

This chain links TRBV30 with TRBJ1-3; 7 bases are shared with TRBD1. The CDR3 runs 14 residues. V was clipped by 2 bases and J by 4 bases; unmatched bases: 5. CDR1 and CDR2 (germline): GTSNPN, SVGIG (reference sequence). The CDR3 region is CAWSPGTAGNTIYF. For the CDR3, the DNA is TGTGCCTGGAGTCCGGGGACAGCCGGAAACACCATATATTTT.

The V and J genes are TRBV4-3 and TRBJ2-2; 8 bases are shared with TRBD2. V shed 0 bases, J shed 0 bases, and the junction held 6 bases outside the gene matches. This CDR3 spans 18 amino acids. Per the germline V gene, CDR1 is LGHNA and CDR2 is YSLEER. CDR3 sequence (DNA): TGCGCCAGCAGCCAAGATATCCCGGGACTAGCGAACACCGGGGAGCTGTTTTTT. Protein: CASSQDIPGLANTGELFF.

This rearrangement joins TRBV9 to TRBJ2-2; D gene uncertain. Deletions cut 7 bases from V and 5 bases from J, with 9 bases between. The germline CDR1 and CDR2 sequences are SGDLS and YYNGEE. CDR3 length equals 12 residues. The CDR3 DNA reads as TGTGCCAGCGGAATCGGGACCGGGGAGCTGTTTTTT. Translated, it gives CASGIGTGELFF.

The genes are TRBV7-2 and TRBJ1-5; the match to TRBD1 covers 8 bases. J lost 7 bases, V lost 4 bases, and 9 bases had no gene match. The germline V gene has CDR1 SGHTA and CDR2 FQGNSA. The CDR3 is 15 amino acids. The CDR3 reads CASSWTGNREQPQHF. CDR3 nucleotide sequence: TGTGCCAGCAGCTGGACAGGGAATAGAGAACAGCCCCAGCATTTT.

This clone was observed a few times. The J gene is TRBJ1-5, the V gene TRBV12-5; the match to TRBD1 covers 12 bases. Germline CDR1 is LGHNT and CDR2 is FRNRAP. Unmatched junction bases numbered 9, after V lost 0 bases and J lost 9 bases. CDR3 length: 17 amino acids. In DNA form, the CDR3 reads TGTGCTAGTGGTTTGGTATTGGTGGGGACAGGGGGCCGGCCCCAGCATTTT. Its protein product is CASGLVLVGTGGRPQHF.

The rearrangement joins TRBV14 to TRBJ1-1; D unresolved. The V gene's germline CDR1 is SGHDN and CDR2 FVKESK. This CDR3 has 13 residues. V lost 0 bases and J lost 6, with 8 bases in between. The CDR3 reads CASSQELRAEAFF. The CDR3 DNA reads TGTGCCAGCAGCCAAGAGCTCCGGGCTGAAGCTTTCTTT.

The CDR3 coding sequence is TGTGCCAGTCCCAAGGGGACAGTGAACACTGAAGCTTTCTTT. This encodes CASPKGTVNTEAFF. V and J are TRBV19 and TRBJ1-1; 7 nucleotides line up with TRBD1. This CDR3 has 14 residues. Germline-derived CDR1 and CDR2 are LNHDA and SQIVND (reference sequence). Unmatched junction bases numbered 6, after V lost 8 bases and J lost 0 bases.

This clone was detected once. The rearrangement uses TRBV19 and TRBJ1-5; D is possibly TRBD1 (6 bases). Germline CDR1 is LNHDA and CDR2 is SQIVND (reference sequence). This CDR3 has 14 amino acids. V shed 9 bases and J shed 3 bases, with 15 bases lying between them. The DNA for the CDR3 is TGTGCCAGCCGACGGACAGCAGACAATCAGCCCCAGCATTTT. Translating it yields CASRRTADNQPQHF.

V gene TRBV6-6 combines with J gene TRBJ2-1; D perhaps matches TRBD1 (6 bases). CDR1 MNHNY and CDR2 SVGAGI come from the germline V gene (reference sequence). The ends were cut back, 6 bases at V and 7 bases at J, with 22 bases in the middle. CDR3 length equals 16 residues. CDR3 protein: CASRSTYGTPRNEQFF. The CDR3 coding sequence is TGTGCCAGCAGATCTACTTACGGGACACCTCGAAATGAGCAGTTCTTC.

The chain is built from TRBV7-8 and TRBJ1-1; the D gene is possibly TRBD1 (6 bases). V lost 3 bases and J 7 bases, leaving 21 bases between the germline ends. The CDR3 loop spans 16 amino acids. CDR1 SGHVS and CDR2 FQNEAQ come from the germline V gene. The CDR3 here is CASSFSRDTEPIEAFF. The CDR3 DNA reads TGTGCCAGCAGCTTTTCCCGGGACACCGAGCCAATTGAAGCTTTCTTT.

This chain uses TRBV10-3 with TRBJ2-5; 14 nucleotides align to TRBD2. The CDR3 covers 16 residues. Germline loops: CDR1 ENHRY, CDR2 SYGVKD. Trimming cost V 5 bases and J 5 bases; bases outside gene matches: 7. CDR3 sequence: CAISQTSGGVGETQYF. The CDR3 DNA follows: TGTGCCATCAGTCAGACTAGCGGGGGGGTAGGGGAGACCCAGTACTTC.

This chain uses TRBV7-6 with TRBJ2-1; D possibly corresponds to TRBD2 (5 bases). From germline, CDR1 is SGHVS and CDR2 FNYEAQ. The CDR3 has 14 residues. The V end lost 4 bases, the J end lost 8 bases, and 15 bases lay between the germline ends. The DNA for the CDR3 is TGTGCCAGCAGCTATAGCGTCGGTGGGGATGAGCAGTTCTTC. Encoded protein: CASSYSVGGDEQFF.

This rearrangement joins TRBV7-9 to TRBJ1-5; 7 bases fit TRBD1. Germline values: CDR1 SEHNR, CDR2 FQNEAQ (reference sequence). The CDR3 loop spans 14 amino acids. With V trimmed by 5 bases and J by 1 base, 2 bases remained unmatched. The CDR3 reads CASSPDRSNQPQHF. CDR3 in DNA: TGTGCCAGCAGCCCGGACAGGAGCAATCAGCCCCAGCATTTT. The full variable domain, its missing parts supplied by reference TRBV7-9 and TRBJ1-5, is DTGVSQNPRHKITKRGQNVTFRCDPISEHNRLYWYRQTLGQGPEFLTYFQNEAQLEKSRLLSDRFSAERPKGSFSTLEIQRTEQGDSAMYLCASSPDRSNQPQHFGDGTRLSIL.

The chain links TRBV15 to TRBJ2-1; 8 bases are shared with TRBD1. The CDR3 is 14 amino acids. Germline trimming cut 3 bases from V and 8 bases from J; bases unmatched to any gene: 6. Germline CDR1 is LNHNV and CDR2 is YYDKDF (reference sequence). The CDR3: CATSSLLQGDEQFF. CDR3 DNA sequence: TGTGCCACCAGCAGTCTATTACAGGGGGATGAGCAGTTCTTC.

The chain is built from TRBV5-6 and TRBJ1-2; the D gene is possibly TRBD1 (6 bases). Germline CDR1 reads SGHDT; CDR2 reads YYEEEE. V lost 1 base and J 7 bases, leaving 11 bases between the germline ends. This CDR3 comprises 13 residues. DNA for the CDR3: TGTGCCAGCAGCTTGTGGGACAACGGTGGCTACACCTTC. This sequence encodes CASSLWDNGGYTF.

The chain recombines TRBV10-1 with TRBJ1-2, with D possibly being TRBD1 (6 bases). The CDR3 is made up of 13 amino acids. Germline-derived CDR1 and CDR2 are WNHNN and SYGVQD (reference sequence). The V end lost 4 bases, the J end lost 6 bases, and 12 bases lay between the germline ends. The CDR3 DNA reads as TGCGCCAGCAGTGTGATGCAGGGGAATGGCTACACCTTC. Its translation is CASSVMQGNGYTF.

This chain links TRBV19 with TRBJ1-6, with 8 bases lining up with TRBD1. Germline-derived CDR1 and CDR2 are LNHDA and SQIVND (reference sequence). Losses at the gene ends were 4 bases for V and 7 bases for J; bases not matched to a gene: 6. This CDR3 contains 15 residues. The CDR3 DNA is TGTGCCAGTAGTAGCAGGGGGCGGGAGAATTCACCCCTCCACTTT. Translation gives CASSSRGRENSPLHF.